These T cell receptor beta chains were read from a single sample in a study of CD8+ T cells in alopecia areata. Profiled with immunoSEQ multiplex PCR; TCRdb holds only in-frame clones, not every one. The sample holds some 190,000 clones; approximately 65% are singletons and the top ten take 1.2%. The sequencing used CD4+ T cells sorted from blood, collected at week 44, from a patient treated with tofacitinib. The source of these receptors is a human donor with alopecia areata. CDR3s include the opening cysteine and the closing phenylalanine or tryptophan. The D gene is left open where the match is weak. The listing skips clone size in some rows; elsewhere it reads once, few, many or a size class.

V: TRBV5-1; J: TRBJ2-5; D: TRBD2; size: .; CDR3: CASSSGTSRETQYF; DNA: TGCGCCAGCAGCTCGGGGACTAGCAGGGAGACCCAGTACTTC
V: TRBV7-3; J: TRBJ2-2; D: TRBD2; size: .; CDR3: CASSSTSGAGGELFF; DNA: TGTGCCAGCAGCTCGACTAGCGGGGCTGGCGGGGAGCTGTTTTTT
V: TRBV30; J: TRBJ2-3; D: .; size: .; CDR3: CAWSVTGSWPDTQYF; DNA: TGTGCCTGGAGTGTAACCGGCAGCTGGCCAGATACGCAGTATTTT
V: TRBV11-3; J: TRBJ1-5; D: .; size: .; CDR3: CASSLYGGASSNQPQHF; DNA: TGTGCCAGCAGCTTATACGGGGGCGCCAGTAGCAATCAGCCCCAGCATTTT
V: TRBV7-2; J: TRBJ2-7; D: TRBD2; size: once; CDR3: CASSPPSGGRGEQYF; DNA: TGTGCCAGCAGCCCCCCTAGCGGGGGGCGGGGAGAGCAGTACTTC
V: TRBV7-8; J: TRBJ1-5; D: .; size: .; CDR3: CASSFRDAGQPQHF; DNA: TGTGCCAGCAGCTTCCGGGACGCTGGTCAGCCCCAGCATTTT
V: TRBV29-1; J: TRBJ2-2; D: TRBD1; size: few; CDR3: CSVGHRGLTGELFF; DNA: TGCAGCGTCGGGCACAGGGGGCTTACCGGGGAGCTGTTTTTT
V: TRBV2; J: TRBJ2-6; D: TRBD2; size: .; CDR3: CASTGGTSGANVLTF; DNA: TGTGCCAGTACGGGGGGGACATCTGGGGCCAACGTCCTGACTTTC
V: TRBV6-1; J: TRBJ1-6; D: .; size: .; CDR3: CASSEQKGNSPLHF; DNA: TGTGCCAGCAGTGAACAAAAGGGGAATTCACCCCTCCACTTT
V: TRBV6-6; J: TRBJ2-3; D: TRBD2; size: .; CDR3: CASTYSGVASYF; DNA: TGTGCCAGCACCTATAGCGGGGTGGCGTCGTATTTT
V: TRBV5-6; J: TRBJ1-1; D: TRBD1; size: few; CDR3: CASSHRTGGYGTEAFF; DNA: TGTGCCAGCAGCCACCGGACAGGGGGCTATGGAACTGAAGCTTTCTTT
V: TRBV29-1; J: TRBJ2-3; D: .; size: .; CDR3: CSVGGLATDTQYF; DNA: TGCAGCGTTGGTGGGTTGGCCACAGATACGCAGTATTTT
V: TRBV29-1; J: TRBJ1-1; D: .; size: few; CDR3: CSARGRVERDTEAFF; DNA: TGCAGCGCCCGCGGCAGGGTAGAAAGGGACACTGAAGCTTTCTTT